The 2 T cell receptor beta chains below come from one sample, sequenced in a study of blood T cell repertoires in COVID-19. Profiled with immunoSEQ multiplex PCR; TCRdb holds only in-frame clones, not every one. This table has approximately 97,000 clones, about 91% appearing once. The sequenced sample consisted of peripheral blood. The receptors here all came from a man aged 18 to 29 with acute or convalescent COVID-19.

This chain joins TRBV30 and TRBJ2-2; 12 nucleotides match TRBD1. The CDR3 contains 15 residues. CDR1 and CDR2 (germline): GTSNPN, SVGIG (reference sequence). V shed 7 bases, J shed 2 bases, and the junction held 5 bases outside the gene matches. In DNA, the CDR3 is TGTGCCTTGGGACAGGGGGCGCTTAACACCGGGGAGCTGTTTTTT. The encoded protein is CALGQGALNTGELFF.

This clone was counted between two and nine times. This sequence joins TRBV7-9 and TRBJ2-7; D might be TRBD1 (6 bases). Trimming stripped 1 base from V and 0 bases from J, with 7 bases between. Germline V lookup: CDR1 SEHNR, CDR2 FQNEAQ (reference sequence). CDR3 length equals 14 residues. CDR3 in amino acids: CASSLGQDSYEQYF. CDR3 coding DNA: TGTGCCAGCAGCTTAGGACAGGACTCCTACGAGCAGTACTTC. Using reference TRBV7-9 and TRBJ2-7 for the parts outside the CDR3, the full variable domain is DTGVSQNPRHKITKRGQNVTFRCDPISEHNRLYWYRQTLGQGPEFLTYFQNEAQLEKSRLLSDRFSAERPKGSFSTLEIQRTEQGDSAMYLCASSLGQDSYEQYFGPGTRLTVT.